This T cell receptor (beta chain) emerged from a study of neoadjuvant anti-PD-1 for oral cavity cancer. Study context: Non-progressing patients received a fourth nivolumab dose near day 43, then surgery on days 50-56.

From germline, CDR1 is SEHNR and CDR2 FQNEAQ (reference sequence). The CDR3 extends over 14 amino acids. V was shortened by 1 base and J by 4 bases, with 8 bases between the two germline ends. PBMCs were not maintained or expanded in culture before analysis. With respect to this clone: Its target is unknown.

Data came from immunoSEQ multiplex PCR; TCRdb stores just in-frame clones and leaves some out. The sample has about 80,000 clones; about four fifths are singletons. Overall study results and limits: Only three patients per response group were TCR-analyzed; validation needed.

Specimen: PBMCs, collected before nivolumab (anti-PD-1) treatment. This receptor was identified in a person aged 40 to 85 with oral cavity squamous cell carcinoma. The rearrangement uses TRBV7-9 and TRBJ1-5, with D unresolved. Here the CDR3 reads CASSLGGINQPQHF. In nucleotides, the CDR3 is TGTGCCAGCAGCTTAGGTGGAATTAATCAGCCCCAGCATTTT.